The clone carrying this T cell receptor beta chain was counted many times. Its antigen remains unknown. This record comes from a study of T cells in Graves' hyperthyroidism and ophthalmopathy. Study details: Initial diagnosis, before any treatment, was when peripheral blood was collected. Study results and limitations: A model of 13 V-J pairs discriminated ophthalmopathy from stable hyperthyroidism.

Exclusion followed for patients with uncontrolled infection, other autoimmune disease, pregnancy or lactation. Clinical symptoms, serum thyroxine and TRAb, thyroid ultrasound and orbital computed tomography together formed the diagnostic basis. CDR3 length: 15 residues. CDR1 SGDLS and CDR2 YYNGEE come from the germline V gene. Trimming stripped 3 bases from V and 2 bases from J, with 14 bases between. Amplification of TCR beta CDR3 regions used RNA as the template. HTBI primers were used for first-round RT-PCR of the TCR CDR3. MiXCR, run by TCRdb on the multiplex PCR reads, gives a single entry per CDR3 protein. The data hold hundreds of thousands of distinct CDR3 sequences, with 18% observed a single time.

Source material: blood. V gene TRBV9 combines with J gene TRBJ1-1; weak D call: TRBD1 (6 bases). This clonotype originated in a man in his forties or fifties with Graves' hyperthyroidism. The CDR3 loop reads CASSAGGGLNTEAFF. CDR3 nucleotides: TGTGCCAGCAGCGCCGGGGGGGGCCTAAACACTGAAGCTTTCTTT. The full variable domain, its missing parts supplied by reference TRBV9 and TRBJ1-1, is DSGVTQTPKHLITATGQRVTLRCSPRSGDLSVYWYQQSLDQGLQFLIQYYNGEERAKGNILERFSAQQFPDLHSELNLSSLELGDSALYFCASSAGGGLNTEAFFGQGTRLTVV.